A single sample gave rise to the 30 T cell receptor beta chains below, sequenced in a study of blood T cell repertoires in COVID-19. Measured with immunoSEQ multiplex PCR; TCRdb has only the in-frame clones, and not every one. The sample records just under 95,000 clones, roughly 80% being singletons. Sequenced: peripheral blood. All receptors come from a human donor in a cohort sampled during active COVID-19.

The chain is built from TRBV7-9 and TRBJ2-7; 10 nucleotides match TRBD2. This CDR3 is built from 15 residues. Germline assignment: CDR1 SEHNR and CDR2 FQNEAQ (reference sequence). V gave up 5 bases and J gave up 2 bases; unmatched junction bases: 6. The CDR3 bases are TGTGCCAGCAGCCCTGGACTAGCGGAACCCTACGAGCAGTACTTC. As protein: CASSPGLAEPYEQYF. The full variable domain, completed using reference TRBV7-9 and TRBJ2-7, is DTGVSQNPRHKITKRGQNVTFRCDPISEHNRLYWYRQTLGQGPEFLTYFQNEAQLEKSRLLSDRFSAERPKGSFSTLEIQRTEQGDSAMYLCASSPGLAEPYEQYFGPGTRLTVT.

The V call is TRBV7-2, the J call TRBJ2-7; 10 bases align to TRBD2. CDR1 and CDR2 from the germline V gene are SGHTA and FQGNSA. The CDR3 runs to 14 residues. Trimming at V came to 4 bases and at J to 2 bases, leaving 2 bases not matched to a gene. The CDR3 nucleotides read TGTGCCAGCAGCTCACTAGCGGGACCCTACGAGCAGTACTTC. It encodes CASSSLAGPYEQYF.

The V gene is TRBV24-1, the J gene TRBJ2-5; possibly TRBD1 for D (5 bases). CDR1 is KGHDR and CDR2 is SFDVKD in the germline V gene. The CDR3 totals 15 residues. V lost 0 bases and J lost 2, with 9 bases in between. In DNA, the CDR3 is TGTGCCACCAGTGATTTGCGCTCAGGGCAAGAGACCCAGTACTTC. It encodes CATSDLRSGQETQYF.

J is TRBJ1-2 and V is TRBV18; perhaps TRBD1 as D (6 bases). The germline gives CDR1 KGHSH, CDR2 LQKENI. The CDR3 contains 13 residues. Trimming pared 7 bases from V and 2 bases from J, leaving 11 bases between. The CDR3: CASLAGTNYGYTF. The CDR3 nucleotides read TGTGCCAGCTTAGCCGGGACAAACTATGGCTACACCTTC.

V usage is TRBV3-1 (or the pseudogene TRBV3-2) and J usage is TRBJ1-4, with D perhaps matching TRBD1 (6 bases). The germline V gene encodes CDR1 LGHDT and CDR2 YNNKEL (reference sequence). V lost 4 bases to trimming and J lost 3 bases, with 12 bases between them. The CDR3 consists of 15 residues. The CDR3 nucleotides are TGTGCCAGCAGCCGGGGGGGCTTAGCTAATGAAAAACTGTTTTTT. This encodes CASSRGGLANEKLFF.

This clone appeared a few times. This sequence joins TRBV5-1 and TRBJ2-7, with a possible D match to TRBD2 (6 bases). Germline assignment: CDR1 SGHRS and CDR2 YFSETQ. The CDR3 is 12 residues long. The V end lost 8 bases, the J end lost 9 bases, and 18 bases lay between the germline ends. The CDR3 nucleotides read TGCGCCAGTGGGGACTCCCCAGACAGGCAGTACTTC. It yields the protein CASGDSPDRQYF.

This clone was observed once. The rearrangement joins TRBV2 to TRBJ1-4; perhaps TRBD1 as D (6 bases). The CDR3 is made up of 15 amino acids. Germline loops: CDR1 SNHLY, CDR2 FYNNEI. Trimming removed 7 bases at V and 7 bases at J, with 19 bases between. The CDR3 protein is CASILSGTPAEKLFF. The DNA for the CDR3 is TGTGCCAGCATTCTATCCGGGACACCCGCTGAAAAACTGTTTTTT.

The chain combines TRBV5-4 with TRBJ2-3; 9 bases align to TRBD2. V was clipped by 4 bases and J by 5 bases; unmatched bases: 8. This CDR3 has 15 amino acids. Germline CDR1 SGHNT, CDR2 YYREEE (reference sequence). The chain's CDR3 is CASSRVAGDGDTQYF. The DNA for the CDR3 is TGTGCCAGCAGCCGGGTAGCGGGAGACGGAGATACGCAGTATTTT.

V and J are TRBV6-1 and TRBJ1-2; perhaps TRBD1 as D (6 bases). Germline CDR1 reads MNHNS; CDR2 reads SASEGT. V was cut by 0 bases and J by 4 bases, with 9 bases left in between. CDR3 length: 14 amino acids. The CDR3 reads CASSEATGIYGYTF. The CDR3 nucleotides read TGTGCCAGCAGTGAAGCAACAGGGATCTATGGCTACACCTTC.

The CDR3 bases are TGTGCCAGCAGTTTAAGCCCCCCGGGGGTGGGGACTGAAGCTTTCTTT. It specifies CASSLSPPGVGTEAFF. The genes are TRBV27 and TRBJ1-1; tentative D call: TRBD1 (5 bases). Germline CDR1 reads MNHEY; CDR2 reads SMNVEV (reference sequence). The CDR3 consists of 16 residues. V lost 2 bases to trimming and J lost 5 bases, with 18 bases between them.

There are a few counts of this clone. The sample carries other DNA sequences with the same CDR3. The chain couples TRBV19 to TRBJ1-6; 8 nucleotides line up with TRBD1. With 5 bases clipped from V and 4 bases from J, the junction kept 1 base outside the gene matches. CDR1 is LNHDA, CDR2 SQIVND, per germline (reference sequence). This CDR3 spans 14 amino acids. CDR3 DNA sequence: TGTGCCAGTAGTGGGACAGGTTATAATTCACCCCTCCACTTT. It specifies CASSGTGYNSPLHF.

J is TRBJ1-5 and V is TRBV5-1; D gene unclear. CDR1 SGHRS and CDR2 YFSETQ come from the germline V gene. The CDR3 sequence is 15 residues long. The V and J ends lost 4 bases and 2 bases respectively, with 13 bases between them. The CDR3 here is CASSLTGSGNQPQHF. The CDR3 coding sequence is TGCGCCAGCAGCCTAACGGGTTCGGGCAATCAGCCCCAGCATTTT.

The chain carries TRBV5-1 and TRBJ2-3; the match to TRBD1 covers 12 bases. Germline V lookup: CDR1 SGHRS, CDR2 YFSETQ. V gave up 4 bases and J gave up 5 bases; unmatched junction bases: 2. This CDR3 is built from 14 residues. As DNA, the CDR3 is TGCGCCAGCAGCGGGGACAGGGGGCGAGATACGCAGTATTTT. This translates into CASSGDRGRDTQYF.

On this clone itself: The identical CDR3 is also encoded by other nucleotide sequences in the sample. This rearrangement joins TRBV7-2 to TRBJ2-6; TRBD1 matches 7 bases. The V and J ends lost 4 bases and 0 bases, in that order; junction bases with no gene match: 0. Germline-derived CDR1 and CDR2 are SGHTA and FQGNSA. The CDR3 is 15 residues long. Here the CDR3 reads CASSSGGSGANVLTF. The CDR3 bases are TGTGCCAGCAGCTCAGGGGGCTCTGGGGCCAACGTCCTGACTTTC.

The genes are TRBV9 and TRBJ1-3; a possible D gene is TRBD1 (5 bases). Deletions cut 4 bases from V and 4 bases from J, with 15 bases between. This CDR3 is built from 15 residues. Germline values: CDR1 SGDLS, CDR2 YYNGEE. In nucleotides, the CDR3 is TGTGCCAGCAGCCCCTCCTCGGGGGTAGGAAACACCATATATTTT. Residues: CASSPSSGVGNTIYF.

The CDR3 spells CASSLAAGGVITEAFF. As DNA, the CDR3 is TGTGCCAGCAGCTTAGCGGCAGGGGGAGTTATCACTGAAGCTTTCTTT. The chain combines TRBV7-8 with TRBJ1-1; TRBD1 matches at 7 bases. V shed 0 bases, J shed 4 bases, and the junction held 8 bases outside the gene matches. The CDR3 totals 16 residues. The germline V gene encodes CDR1 SGHVS and CDR2 FQNEAQ.

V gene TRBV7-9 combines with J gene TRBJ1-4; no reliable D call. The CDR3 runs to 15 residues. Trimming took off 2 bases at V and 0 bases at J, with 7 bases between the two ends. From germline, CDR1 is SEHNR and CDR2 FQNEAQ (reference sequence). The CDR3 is CASSLFSATNEKLFF. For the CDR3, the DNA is TGTGCCAGCAGCTTATTCTCGGCAACTAATGAAAAACTGTTTTTT.

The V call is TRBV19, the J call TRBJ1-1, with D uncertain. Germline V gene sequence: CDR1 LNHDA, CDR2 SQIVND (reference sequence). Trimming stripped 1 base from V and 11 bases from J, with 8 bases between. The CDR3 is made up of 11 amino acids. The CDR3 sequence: CASSIGPGAFF. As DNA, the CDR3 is TGTGCCAGTAGTATAGGTCCCGGGGCTTTCTTT.

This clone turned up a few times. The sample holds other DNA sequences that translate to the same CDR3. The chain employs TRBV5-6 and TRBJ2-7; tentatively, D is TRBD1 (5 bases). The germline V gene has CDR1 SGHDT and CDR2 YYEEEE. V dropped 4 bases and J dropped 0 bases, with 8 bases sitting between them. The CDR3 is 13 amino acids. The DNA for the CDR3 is TGTGCCAGCAGCCTGGACACCTCCTACGAGCAGTACTTC. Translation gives CASSLDTSYEQYF.

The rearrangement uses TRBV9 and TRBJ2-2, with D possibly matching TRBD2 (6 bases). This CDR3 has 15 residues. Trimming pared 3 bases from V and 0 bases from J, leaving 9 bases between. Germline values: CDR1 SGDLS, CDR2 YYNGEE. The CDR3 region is CASSAGESNTGELFF. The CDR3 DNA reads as TGTGCCAGCAGCGCGGGAGAGTCGAACACCGGGGAGCTGTTTTTT.

For the CDR3, the DNA is TGTGCCAGCAGGCTAAGACTAACGCTAGAGACCCAGTACTTC. It yields the protein CASRLRLTLETQYF. The chain combines TRBV2 with TRBJ2-5; TRBD2 might be the D (5 bases). The CDR3 sequence is 14 residues long. Germline lookup yields CDR1 SNHLY and CDR2 FYNNEI. The V and J ends lost 6 bases and 4 bases respectively, with 15 bases between them. Drawing the rest from reference TRBV2 and TRBJ2-5, the complete variable domain is EPEVTQTPSHQVTQMGQEVILRCVPISNHLYFYWYRQILGQKVEFLVSFYNNEISEKSEIFDDQFSVERPDGSNFTLKIRSTKLEDSAMYFCASRLRLTLETQYFGPGTRLLVL.

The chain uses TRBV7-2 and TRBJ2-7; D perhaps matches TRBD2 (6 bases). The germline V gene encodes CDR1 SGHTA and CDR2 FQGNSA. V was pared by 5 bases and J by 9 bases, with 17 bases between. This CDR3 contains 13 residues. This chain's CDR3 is CASSRETPEGQYF. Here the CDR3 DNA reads TGTGCCAGCAGCCGGGAGACCCCGGAAGGGCAGTACTTC. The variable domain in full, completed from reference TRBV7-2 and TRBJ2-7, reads GAGVSQSPSNKVTEKGKDVELRCDPISGHTALYWYRQSLGQGLEFLIYFQGNSAPDKSGLPSDRFSAERTGGSVSTLTIQRTQQEDSAVYLCASSRETPEGQYFGPGTRLTVT.

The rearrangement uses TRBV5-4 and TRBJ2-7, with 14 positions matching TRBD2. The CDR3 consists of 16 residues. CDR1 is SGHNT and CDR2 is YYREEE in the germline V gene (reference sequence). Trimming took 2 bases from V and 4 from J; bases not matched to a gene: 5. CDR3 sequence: CASSFGTSGSSYEQYF. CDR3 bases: TGTGCCAGCAGCTTCGGGACTAGCGGGAGTTCTTACGAGCAGTACTTC.

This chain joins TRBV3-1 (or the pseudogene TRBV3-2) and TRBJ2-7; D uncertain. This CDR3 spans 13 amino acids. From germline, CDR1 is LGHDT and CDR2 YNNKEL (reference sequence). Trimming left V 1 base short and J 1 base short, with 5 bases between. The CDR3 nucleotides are TGTGCCAGCAGCCAAGGGCCTTCCTACGAGCAGTACTTC. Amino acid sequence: CASSQGPSYEQYF.

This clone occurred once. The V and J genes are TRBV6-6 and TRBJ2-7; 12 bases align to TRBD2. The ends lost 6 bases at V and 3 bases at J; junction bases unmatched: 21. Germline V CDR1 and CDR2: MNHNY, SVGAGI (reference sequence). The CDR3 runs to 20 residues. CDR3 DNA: TGTGCCAGCAGCCAGGGACAGGGAGTCTTTACTAGCGGGAGGCACTACGAGCAGTACTTC. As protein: CASSQGQGVFTSGRHYEQYF.

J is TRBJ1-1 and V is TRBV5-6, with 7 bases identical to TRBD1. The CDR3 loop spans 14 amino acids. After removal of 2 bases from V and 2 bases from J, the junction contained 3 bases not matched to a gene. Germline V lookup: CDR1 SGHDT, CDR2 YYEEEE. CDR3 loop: CASSFDRANTEAFF. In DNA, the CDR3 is TGTGCCAGCAGCTTTGACAGGGCAAACACTGAAGCTTTCTTT.

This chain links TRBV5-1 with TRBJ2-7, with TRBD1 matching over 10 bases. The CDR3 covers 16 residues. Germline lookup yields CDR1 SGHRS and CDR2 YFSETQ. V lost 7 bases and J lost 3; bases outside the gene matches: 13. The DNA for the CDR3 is TGCGCCAGCGGAAGGGAGTGGACAGGGGGTAGCTACGAGCAGTACTTC. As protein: CASGREWTGGSYEQYF.

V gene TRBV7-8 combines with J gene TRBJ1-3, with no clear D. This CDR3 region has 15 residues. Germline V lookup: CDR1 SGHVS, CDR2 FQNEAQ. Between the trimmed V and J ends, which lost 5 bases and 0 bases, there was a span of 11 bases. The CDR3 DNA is TGTGCCAGCAGCCCCCGGCGGGGCTCTGGAAACACCATATATTTT. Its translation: CASSPRRGSGNTIYF.

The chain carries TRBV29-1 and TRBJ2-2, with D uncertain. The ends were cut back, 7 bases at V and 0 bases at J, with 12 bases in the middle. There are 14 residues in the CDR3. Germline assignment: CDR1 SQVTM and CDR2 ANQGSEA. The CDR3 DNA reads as TGCAGCGCTGCGGATTGGGCGAACACCGGGGAGCTGTTTTTT. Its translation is CSAADWANTGELFF.

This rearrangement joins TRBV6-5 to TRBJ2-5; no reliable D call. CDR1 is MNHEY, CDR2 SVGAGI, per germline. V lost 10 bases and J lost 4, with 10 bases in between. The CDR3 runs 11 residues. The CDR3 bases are TGTGCCACCAACCTAGGAGAGACCCAGTACTTC. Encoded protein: CATNLGETQYF.